This entry is about one TCR beta chain. The conserved closing phenylalanine or tryptophan is absent in this CDR3, likely reflecting a read error. These data belong to a study of tumor-infiltrating lymphocytes in primary liver carcinoma. Unsorted bulk tissue, roughly 19-34 mg of it, served as the source for co-extraction of RNA and DNA. Total RNA (roughly 0.45 ug) served as template for TCR beta cDNA synthesis primed by a constant-region primer. Nested multiplex PCR, run for three rounds with slightly modified ARM-PCR, yielded TCR beta libraries. Running 9 to 10 cycles apiece, the first two PCR rounds relied on TRBV1-TRBV30 forward primers together with a C-beta reverse primer. Each CDR3 protein gets one entry after TCRdb re-called the multiplex PCR reads with MiXCR. The table has roughly 55,000 distinct CDR3 sequences, roughly 70% seen once; the top ten hold 55% to 70%. J gave up 4 bases and V 0 bases, and 7 bases lay outside the gene matches. The CDR3 sequence is 16 residues long. Per the germline V gene, CDR1 is MNHEY and CDR2 is SVGEGT.

The sequencing sample was made of liver tumor tissue from sampling region 2. The subset here: tumor region T2, inferior pole. The chain couples TRBV6-2 or TRBV6-3 to TRBJ2-3, with 7 bases identical to TRBD2. The receptor was isolated from a man aged 35 to 55 with primary liver carcinoma and hepatitis B virus infection. The CDR3 DNA follows: TGTGCCAGCAGTTACTCTCCTGCGGGAGTAGCAGATACGCAGTATTAT. Residues: CASSYSPAGVADTQYY.